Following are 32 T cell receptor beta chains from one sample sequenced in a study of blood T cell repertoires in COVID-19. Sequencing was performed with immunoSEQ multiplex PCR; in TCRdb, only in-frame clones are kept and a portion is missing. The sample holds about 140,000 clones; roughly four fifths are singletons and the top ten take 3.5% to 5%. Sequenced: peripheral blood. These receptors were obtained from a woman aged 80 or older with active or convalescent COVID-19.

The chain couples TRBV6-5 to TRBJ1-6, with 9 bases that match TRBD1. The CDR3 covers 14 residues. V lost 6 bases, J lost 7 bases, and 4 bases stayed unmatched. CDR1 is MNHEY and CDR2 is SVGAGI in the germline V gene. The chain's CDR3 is CASSPGQGNSPLHF. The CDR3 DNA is TGTGCCAGCAGCCCGGGACAGGGAAATTCACCCCTCCACTTT.

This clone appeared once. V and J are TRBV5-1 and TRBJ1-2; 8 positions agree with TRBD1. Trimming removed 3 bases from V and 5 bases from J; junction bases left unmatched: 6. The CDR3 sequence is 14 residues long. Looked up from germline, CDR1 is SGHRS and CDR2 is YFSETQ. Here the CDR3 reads CASSWGQASYGYTF. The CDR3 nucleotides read TGCGCCAGCAGCTGGGGACAGGCCTCGTATGGCTACACCTTC.

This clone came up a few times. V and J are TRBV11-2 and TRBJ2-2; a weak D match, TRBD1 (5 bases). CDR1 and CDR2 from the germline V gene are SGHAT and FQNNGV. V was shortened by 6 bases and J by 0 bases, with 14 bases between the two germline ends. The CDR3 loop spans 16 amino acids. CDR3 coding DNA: TGTGCCAGCAGAAAATGGGGCAGAACGAACACCGGGGAGCTGTTTTTT. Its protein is CASRKWGRTNTGELFF.

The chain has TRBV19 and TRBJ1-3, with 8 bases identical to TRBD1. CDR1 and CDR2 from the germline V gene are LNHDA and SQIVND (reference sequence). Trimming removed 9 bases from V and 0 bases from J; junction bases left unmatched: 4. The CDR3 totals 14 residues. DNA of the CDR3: TGTGCCAGCCAGGACAGGGCCTCTGGAAACACCATATATTTT. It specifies CASQDRASGNTIYF.

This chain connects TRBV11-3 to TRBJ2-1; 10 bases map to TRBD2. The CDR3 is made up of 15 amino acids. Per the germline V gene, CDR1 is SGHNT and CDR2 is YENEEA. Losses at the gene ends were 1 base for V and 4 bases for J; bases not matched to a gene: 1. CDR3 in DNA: TGTGCCAGCAGCTTAGGAGCGGGGGGGTACAATGAGCAGTTCTTC. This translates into CASSLGAGGYNEQFF.

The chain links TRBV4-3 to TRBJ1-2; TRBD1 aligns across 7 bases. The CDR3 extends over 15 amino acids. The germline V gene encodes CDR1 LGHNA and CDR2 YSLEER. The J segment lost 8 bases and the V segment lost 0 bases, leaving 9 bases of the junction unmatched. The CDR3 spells CASSQDAKGARGYTF. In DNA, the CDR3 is TGCGCCAGCAGCCAAGATGCCAAGGGGGCGAGAGGCTACACCTTC.

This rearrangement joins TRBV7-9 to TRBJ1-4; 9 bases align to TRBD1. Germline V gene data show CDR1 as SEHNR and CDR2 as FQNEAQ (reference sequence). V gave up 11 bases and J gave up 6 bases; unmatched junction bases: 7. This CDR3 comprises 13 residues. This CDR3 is CAAQGALDEKLFF. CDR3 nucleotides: TGTGCCGCACAGGGGGCATTAGATGAAAAACTGTTTTTT.

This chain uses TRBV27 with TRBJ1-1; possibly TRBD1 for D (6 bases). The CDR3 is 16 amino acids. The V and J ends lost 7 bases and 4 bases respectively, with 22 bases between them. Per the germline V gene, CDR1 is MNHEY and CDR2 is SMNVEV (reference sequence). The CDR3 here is CASTTRRGGFGTEAFF. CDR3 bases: TGTGCCAGCACTACGAGGAGGGGGGGCTTCGGCACTGAAGCTTTCTTT.

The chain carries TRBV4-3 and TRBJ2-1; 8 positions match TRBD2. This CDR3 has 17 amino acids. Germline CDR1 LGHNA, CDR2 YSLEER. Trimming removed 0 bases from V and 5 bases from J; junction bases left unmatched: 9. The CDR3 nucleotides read TGCGCCAGCAGCCAAGATTTACGGGGGGGCTCGAACAATGAGCAGTTCTTC. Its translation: CASSQDLRGGSNNEQFF.

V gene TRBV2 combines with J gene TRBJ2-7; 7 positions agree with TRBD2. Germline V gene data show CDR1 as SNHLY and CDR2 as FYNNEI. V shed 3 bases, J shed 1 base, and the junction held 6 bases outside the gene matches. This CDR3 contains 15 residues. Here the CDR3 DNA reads TGTGCCAGCAGTGACCCAGCGGGGTCTTCCTACGAGCAGTACTTC. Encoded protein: CASSDPAGSSYEQYF.

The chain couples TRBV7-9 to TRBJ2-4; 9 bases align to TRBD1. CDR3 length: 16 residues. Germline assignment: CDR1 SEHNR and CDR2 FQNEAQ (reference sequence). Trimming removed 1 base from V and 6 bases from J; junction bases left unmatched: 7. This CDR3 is CASSLGGQGGINIQYF. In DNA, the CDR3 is TGTGCCAGCAGCTTAGGGGGACAGGGAGGTATAAACATTCAGTACTTC.

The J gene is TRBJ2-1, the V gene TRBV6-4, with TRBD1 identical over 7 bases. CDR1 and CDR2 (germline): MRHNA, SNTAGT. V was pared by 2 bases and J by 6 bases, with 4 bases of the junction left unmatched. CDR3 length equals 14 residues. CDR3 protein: CASSDDRVGNEQFF. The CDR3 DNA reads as TGTGCCAGCAGTGACGACAGGGTGGGCAATGAGCAGTTCTTC.

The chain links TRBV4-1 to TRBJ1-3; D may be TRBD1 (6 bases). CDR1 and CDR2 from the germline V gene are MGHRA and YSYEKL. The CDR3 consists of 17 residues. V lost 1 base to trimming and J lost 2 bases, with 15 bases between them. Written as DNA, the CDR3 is TGCGCCAGCAGCCAAGTTTCGAGAGAGGGGGCTGGAAACACCATATATTTT. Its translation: CASSQVSREGAGNTIYF.

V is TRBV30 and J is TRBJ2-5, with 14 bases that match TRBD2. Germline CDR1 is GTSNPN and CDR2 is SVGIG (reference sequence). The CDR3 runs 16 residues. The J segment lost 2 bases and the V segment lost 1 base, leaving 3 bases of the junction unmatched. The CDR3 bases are TGTGCCTGGAGTGGAGGACTAGCGGGGGGACAAGAGACCCAGTACTTC. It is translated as CAWSGGLAGGQETQYF.

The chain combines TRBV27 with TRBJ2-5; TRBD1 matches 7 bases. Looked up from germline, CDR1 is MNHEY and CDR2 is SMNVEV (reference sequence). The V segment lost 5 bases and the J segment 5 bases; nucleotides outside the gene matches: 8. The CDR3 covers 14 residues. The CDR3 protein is CASSARQGGETQYF. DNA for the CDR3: TGTGCCAGCAGTGCACGACAGGGTGGGGAGACCCAGTACTTC.

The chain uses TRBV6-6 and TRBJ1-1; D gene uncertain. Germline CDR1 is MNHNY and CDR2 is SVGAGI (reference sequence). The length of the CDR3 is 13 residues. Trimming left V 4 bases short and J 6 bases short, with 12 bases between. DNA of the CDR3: TGTGCCAGCAGTTTCAACCCTAGTCCTGAAGCTTTCTTT. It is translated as CASSFNPSPEAFF.

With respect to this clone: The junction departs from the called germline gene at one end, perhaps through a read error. CDR3 loop: CASSYTPGQALF. CDR3 bases: TGTGCCAGCAGTTACACTCCGGGACAAGCTCTCTTT. The J gene is TRBJ1-1, the V gene TRBV6-5; perhaps TRBD1 as D (6 bases). The CDR3 sequence is 12 residues long. Germline assignment: CDR1 MNHEY and CDR2 SVGAGI.

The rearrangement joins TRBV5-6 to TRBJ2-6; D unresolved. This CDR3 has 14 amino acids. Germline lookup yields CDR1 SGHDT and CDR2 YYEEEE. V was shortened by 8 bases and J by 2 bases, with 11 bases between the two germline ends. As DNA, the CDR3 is TGTGCCAGTACCAAGTACACTGGGGCCAACGTCCTGACTTTC. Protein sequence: CASTKYTGANVLTF.

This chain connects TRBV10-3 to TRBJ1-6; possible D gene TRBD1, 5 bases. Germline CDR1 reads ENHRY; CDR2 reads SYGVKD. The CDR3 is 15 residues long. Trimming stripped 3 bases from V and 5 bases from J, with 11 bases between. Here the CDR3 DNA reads TGTGCCATCAGTGAAAGGGTAGGGGATAATTCACCCCTCCACTTT. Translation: CAISERVGDNSPLHF.

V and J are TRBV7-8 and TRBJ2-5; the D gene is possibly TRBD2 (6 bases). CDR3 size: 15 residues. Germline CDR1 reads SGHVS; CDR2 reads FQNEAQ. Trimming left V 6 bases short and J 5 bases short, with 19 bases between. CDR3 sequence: CASRGERGAGETQYF. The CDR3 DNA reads TGTGCCAGCAGGGGGGAACGCGGGGCTGGGGAGACCCAGTACTTC.

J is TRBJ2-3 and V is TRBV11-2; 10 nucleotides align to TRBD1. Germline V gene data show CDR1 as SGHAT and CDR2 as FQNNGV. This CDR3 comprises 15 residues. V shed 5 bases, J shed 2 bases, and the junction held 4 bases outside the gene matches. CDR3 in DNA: TGTGCCAGCAGCCGACAGGGGGCCAACACAGATACGCAGTATTTT. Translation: CASSRQGANTDTQYF.

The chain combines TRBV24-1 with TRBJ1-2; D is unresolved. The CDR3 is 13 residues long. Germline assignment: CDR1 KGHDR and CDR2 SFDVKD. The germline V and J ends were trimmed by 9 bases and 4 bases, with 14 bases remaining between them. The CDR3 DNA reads TGTGCCACCTCTGCTCGGTCAGGCTATGGCTACACCTTC. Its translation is CATSARSGYGYTF.

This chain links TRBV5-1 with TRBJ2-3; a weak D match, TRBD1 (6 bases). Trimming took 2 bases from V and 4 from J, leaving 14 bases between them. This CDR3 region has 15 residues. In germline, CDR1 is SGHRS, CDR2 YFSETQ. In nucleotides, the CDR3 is TGCGCCAGCAGCTTCAACAGGGTGTCTGCAGATACGCAGTATTTT. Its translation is CASSFNRVSADTQYF.

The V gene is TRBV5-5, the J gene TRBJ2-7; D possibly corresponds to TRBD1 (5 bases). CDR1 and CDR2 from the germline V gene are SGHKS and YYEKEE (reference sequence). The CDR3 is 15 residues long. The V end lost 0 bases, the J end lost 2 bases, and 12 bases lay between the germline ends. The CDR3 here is CASSLAGGRAYEQYF. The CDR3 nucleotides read TGTGCCAGCAGCTTGGCCGGTGGCAGGGCCTACGAGCAGTACTTC.

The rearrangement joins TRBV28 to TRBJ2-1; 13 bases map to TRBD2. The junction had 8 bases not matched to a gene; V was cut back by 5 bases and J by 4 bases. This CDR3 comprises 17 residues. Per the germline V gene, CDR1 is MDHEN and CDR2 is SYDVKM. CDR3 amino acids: CASSLHTGLAGYNEQFF. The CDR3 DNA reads TGTGCCAGCAGTCTACATACGGGACTAGCGGGGTACAATGAGCAGTTCTTC.

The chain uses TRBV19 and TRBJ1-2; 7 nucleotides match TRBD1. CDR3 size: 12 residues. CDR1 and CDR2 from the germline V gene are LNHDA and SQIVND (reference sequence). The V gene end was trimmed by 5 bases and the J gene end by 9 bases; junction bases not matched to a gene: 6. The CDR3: CASSPSQGSYTF. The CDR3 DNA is TGTGCCAGTAGTCCATCACAGGGGAGCTACACCTTC.

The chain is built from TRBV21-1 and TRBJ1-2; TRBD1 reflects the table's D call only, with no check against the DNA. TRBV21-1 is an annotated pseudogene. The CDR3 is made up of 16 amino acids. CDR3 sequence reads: CASSKVLDRGLYGYTF. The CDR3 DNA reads TGTGCCAGCAGCAAAGTCCTAGACAGGGGCCTCTATGGCTACACCTTC.

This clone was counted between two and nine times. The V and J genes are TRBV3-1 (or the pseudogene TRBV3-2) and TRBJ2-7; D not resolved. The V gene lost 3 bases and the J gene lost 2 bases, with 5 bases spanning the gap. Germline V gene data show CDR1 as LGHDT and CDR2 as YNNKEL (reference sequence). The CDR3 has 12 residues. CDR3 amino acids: CASSQGPYEQYF. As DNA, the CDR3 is TGTGCCAGCAGCCAGGGCCCCTACGAGCAGTACTTC.

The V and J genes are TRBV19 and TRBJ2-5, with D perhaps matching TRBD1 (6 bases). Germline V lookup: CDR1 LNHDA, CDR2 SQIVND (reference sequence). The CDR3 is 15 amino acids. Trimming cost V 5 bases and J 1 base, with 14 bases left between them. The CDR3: CASSPARTVQETQYF. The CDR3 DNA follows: TGTGCCAGTAGTCCCGCGAGGACAGTCCAAGAGACCCAGTACTTC.

CDR3 amino acids: CATSRERAGGYNEQFF. The CDR3 DNA reads as TGTGCCACCAGCAGAGAAAGAGCAGGGGGCTACAATGAGCAGTTCTTC. This chain links TRBV15 with TRBJ2-1; 7 nucleotides agree with TRBD1. Germline V gene lookup returns CDR1 LNHNV and CDR2 YYDKDF (reference sequence). After removal of 0 bases from V and 3 bases from J, the junction contained 5 bases not matched to a gene. The CDR3 sequence is 16 residues long.

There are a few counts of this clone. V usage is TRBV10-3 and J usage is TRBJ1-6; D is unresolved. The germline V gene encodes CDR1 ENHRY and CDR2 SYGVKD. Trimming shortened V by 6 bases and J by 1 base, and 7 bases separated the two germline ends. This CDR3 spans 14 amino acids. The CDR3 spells CAISQDSYNSPLHF. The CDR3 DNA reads TGTGCCATCAGCCAGGATTCCTATAATTCACCCCTCCACTTT.

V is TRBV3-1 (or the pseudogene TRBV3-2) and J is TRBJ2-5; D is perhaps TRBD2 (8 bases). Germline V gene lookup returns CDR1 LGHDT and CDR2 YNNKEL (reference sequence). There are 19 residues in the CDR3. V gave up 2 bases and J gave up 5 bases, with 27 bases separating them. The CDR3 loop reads CASSQSPAMAGGQRETQYF. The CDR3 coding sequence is TGTGCCAGCAGCCAATCCCCGGCCATGGCGGGGGGACAGAGGGAGACCCAGTACTTC.